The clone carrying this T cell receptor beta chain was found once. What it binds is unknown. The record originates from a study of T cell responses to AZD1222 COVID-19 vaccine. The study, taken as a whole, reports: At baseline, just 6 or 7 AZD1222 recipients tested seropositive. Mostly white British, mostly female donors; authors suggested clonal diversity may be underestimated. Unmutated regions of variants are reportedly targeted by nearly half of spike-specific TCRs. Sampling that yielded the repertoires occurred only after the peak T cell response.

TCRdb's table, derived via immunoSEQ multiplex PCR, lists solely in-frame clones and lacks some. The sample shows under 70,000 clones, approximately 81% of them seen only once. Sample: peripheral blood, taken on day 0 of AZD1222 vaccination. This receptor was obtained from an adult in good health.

CDR3 nucleotides: TGTGCCAGCAGCTTGGCCGACGGATACTATGGCTACACCTTC. Protein: CASSLADGYYGYTF. The chain uses TRBV5-8 and TRBJ1-2, with D hard to call. The CDR3 extends over 14 amino acids. Trimming shortened V by 0 bases and J by 3 bases, and 9 bases separated the two germline ends. Germline CDR1 is SGHTS and CDR2 is YDEGEE. The full variable domain, rest sourced from reference TRBV5-8 and TRBJ1-2, is EAGVTQSPTHLIKTRGQQATLRCSPISGHTSVYWYQQALGLGLQFLLWYDEGEERNRGNFPPRFSGRQFPNYSSELNVNALELEDSALYLCASSLADGYYGYTFGSGTRLTVV.